These 10 T cell receptor beta chains were all obtained from the same sample, sequenced in a study of T cell responses to AZD1222 COVID-19 vaccine. Clones were sequenced by immunoSEQ multiplex PCR, and TCRdb holds only the in-frame ones, with some missing. The table has approximately 74,000 clones, about 90% seen once. Source: peripheral blood, taken 28 days after the second AZD1222 dose. The origin of the receptors is an adult who received the AZD1222 COVID-19 vaccine.

This clone was counted a single time. The CDR3 DNA follows: TGTGCCAGCACCGGACAGGCCCTTTCACCCCTCCACTTT. Its translation: CASTGQALSPLHF. This sequence joins TRBV27 and TRBJ1-6; 7 positions match TRBD1. Germline V lookup: CDR1 MNHEY, CDR2 SMNVEV (reference sequence). V gave up 7 bases and J gave up 9 bases; unmatched junction bases: 6. This CDR3 region has 13 residues.

This chain links TRBV7-3 with TRBJ1-2, with D maybe TRBD1 (5 bases). Germline CDR1 and CDR2: SGHTA and FQGTGA. V gave up 1 base and J gave up 8 bases, with 17 bases separating them. The CDR3 contains 15 residues. CDR3 in DNA: TGTGCCAGCAGCTTAAGAGGGGACGGGGTCGGCGGCTACACCTTC. It specifies CASSLRGDGVGGYTF.

V usage is TRBV7-6 and J usage is TRBJ1-5, with D perhaps TRBD1 (5 bases). The germline CDR1 and CDR2 sequences are SGHVS and FNYEAQ. V was cut by 5 bases and J by 10 bases, with 15 bases left in between. This CDR3 region has 13 residues. The CDR3 protein is CASSRQRTLPQHF. CDR3 sequence (DNA): TGTGCCAGCAGCCGACAGAGGACCCTCCCCCAGCATTTT.

Note on this clone: The same CDR3 arises from other DNA sequences in this sample as well. The chain joins TRBV7-9 to TRBJ1-1; no clear D gene. The CDR3 runs 13 residues. Germline V CDR1 and CDR2: SEHNR, FQNEAQ (reference sequence). V lost 0 bases and J 0 bases, leaving 2 bases between the germline ends. The CDR3 DNA follows: TGTGCCAGCAGCTTAGCTTTGAACACTGAAGCTTTCTTT. Translated, it gives CASSLALNTEAFF. Looking up the rest from reference TRBV7-9 and TRBJ1-1 gives the full variable domain: DTGVSQNPRHKITKRGQNVTFRCDPISEHNRLYWYRQTLGQGPEFLTYFQNEAQLEKSRLLSDRFSAERPKGSFSTLEIQRTEQGDSAMYLCASSLALNTEAFFGQGTRLTVV.

The chain is built from TRBV6-5 and TRBJ1-1; D remains unclear. The V end lost 0 bases, the J end lost 0 bases, and 8 bases lay between the germline ends. The CDR3 has 15 residues. Germline lookup yields CDR1 MNHEY and CDR2 SVGAGI. CDR3 bases: TGTGCCAGCAGTTACTCGATCCAGTTGAACACTGAAGCTTTCTTT. Its translation: CASSYSIQLNTEAFF.

The chain employs TRBV12-5 and TRBJ1-1; D is undetermined. Germline loops: CDR1 LGHNT, CDR2 FRNRAP. Trimming left V 1 base short and J 5 bases short, with 11 bases between. This CDR3 has 14 amino acids. This CDR3 is CASGLDGRITEAFF. DNA of the CDR3: TGTGCTAGTGGTTTGGACGGACGGATTACTGAAGCTTTCTTT.

The V call is TRBV30, the J call TRBJ1-2, with D hard to call. The CDR3 covers 12 residues. V gave up 3 bases and J gave up 3 bases, with 8 bases separating them. The germline V gene has CDR1 GTSNPN and CDR2 SVGIG (reference sequence). The CDR3 coding sequence is TGTGCCTGGAGCACGGGAGACTATGGCTACACCTTC. Translation gives CAWSTGDYGYTF.

This chain links TRBV15 with TRBJ1-4; TRBD1 matches 7 bases. The CDR3 sequence is 15 residues long. CDR1 LNHNV and CDR2 YYDKDF come from the germline V gene (reference sequence). The V gene end was trimmed by 3 bases and the J gene end by 4 bases; junction bases not matched to a gene: 5. CDR3 bases: TGTGCCACCAGCAGCGACAGGGCGGGTAATGAAAAACTGTTTTTT. Its translation is CATSSDRAGNEKLFF.

The chain uses TRBV3-1 (or the pseudogene TRBV3-2) and TRBJ2-1, with 11 bases lining up with TRBD2. The CDR3 runs 18 residues. V lost 0 bases, J lost 8 bases, and 12 bases stayed unmatched. Looked up from germline, CDR1 is LGHDT and CDR2 is YNNKEL (reference sequence). CDR3 in amino acids: CASSQDTSGLAVYDEQFF. The CDR3, as DNA: TGTGCCAGCAGCCAAGACACATCGGGACTAGCGGTATATGATGAGCAGTTCTTC.

The chain joins TRBV18 to TRBJ1-1, with D maybe TRBD1 (6 bases). The V and J ends lost 2 bases and 0 bases respectively, with 16 bases between them. Germline V CDR1 and CDR2: KGHSH, LQKENI. This CDR3 spans 17 amino acids. CDR3 in amino acids: CASSPISRGHLNTEAFF. The CDR3 bases are TGTGCCAGCTCACCAATAAGCAGGGGCCACTTGAACACTGAAGCTTTCTTT.